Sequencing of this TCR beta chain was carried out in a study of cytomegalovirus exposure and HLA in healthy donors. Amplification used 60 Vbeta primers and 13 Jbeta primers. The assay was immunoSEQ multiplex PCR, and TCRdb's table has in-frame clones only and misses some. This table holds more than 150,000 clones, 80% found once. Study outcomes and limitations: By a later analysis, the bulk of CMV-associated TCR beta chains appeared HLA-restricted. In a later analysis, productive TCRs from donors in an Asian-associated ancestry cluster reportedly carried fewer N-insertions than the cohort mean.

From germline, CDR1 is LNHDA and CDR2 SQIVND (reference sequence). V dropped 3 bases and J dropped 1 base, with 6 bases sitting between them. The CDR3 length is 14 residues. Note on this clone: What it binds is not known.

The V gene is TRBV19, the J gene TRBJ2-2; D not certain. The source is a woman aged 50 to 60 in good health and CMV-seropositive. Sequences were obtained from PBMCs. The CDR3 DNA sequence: TGTGCCAGTAGTATTACAGAGAACACCGGGGAGCTGTTTTTT. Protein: CASSITENTGELFF.